This entry features one T cell receptor beta chain sequence. This clonotype was observed at least ten times. Its antigen has not been determined. No base quality values were provided; no much bigger clone lies one nucleotide off. The data stem from a study of T-cell reconstitution after alpha-beta-depleted transplantation in children (dated by TCRdb to about 2016). About the study as a whole: T-cell immune reconstitution after TCRalphabeta/CD19-depleted allogeneic hematopoietic cell transplantation in children was quantitatively tracked in the study by means of TCR repertoire profiling. The paper as a whole reports these results and caveats: The frequencies of hyperexpanded clones fell over the following months, and after one year, T-cell counts and TCRbeta diversity were mostly attributed to newly produced T cells. The high TCRbeta diversity at day 60 in some patients was ascribed to recipient T cells and intrathymic progenitors that had survived conditioning. Apparently early alphabetaT-cell count recovery about two months after transplant reportedly relied on only several hundred rapidly expanded clones derived from non-depleted graft cells.

Here V drops 7 bases and J drops 4 bases, and the junction holds 17 bases not matched to any gene. CDR1 is given as MNHEY and CDR2 as SVGEGT, both from the germline V gene. Including the terminal cysteine and phenylalanine, the CDR3 comprises 19 residues. The kept DNA is CDR3 alone, 57 bases in frame from the first base. The sample's treatment or condition, from its label and the paper: allogeneic hematopoietic cell transplantation with graft depleted of TCRalphabeta T cells and CD19 B cells. The children who served as transplant recipients had been given grafts of TCRalphabeta/CD19-depleted allogeneic hematopoietic cells. The method behind the library was PCR. Sequencing instrument: Illumina HiSeq 2500. TCR library preparation used molecular barcoding, with unique molecular identifiers applied to normalize quantification of the TCRbeta repertoire. Using fastp trimming at Q25 and MiXCR clonotype assembly, TCRdb reanalyzed the public sequencing data and kept in-frame beta chains. Each CDR3 protein appears once, grouped with its most common genes and DNA. This sample has about 600,000 distinct CDR3 sequences in its table, and 10% to 15% of those were observed once. Around 2.2% of the sample goes to the ten largest clones.

The sequencing used PBMCs, mostly from graft donor cells, collected 360 days after TCRalphabeta/CD19-depleted stem cell transplant. The clonotype was recovered from a male patient between 5 and 17 years old who had a stem cell transplant for acute myeloid leukemia, so the T cells may come from the graft donor. The sequence links TRBV6-2 or TRBV6-3 to TRBJ2-1, with 12 bases matching TRBD2. CDR3 protein: CASTPPLAGGRGPYNEQFF. In nucleotides, the sequence is TGTGCCAGCACCCCCCCGCTAGCGGGAGGGAGGGGCCCATACAATGAGCAGTTCTTC.